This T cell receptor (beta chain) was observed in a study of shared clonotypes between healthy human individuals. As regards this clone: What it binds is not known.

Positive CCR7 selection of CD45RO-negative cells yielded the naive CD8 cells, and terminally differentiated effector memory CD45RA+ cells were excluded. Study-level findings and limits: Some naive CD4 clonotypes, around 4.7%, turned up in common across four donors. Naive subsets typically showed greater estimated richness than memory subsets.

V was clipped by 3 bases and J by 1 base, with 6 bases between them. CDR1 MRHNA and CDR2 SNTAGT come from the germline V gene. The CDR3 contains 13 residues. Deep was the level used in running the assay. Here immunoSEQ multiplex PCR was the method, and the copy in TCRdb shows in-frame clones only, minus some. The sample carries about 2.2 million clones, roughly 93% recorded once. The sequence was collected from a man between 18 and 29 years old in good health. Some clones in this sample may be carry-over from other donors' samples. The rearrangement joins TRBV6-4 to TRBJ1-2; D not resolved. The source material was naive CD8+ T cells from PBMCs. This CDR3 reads CASSEDGNYGYTF. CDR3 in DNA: TGTGCCAGCAGTGAAGACGGTAACTATGGCTACACCTTC.